Presented here are 14 T cell receptor beta chains from one specimen sequenced in a study of blood T cell repertoires in COVID-19. Assay used: immunoSEQ multiplex PCR; TCRdb lists only in-frame clones, some missing. The table records 300,000 to 350,000 clones, 90% of them present only once. Sequenced material: peripheral blood. The receptors were gathered from a woman aged 40 to 50 with COVID-19, enrolled during active disease.

The chain is built from TRBV7-9 and TRBJ1-1; D uncertain. Trimming cost V 1 base and J 7 bases, with 7 bases left between them. Germline-derived CDR1 and CDR2 are SEHNR and FQNEAQ (reference sequence). The CDR3 contains 12 residues. CDR3 in amino acids: CASSLVGGEAFF. The CDR3 DNA follows: TGTGCCAGCAGCTTAGTAGGAGGTGAAGCTTTCTTT.

The V and J genes are TRBV28 and TRBJ2-7; 9 bases fit TRBD1. The germline V gene encodes CDR1 MDHEN and CDR2 SYDVKM. J lost 3 bases, V lost 7 bases, and 13 bases had no gene match. The CDR3 runs 16 residues. The CDR3 region has the DNA TGTGCCAGCACCGCATCTCTGGGACAGGGAAGCTACGAGCAGTACTTC. The encoded protein is CASTASLGQGSYEQYF.

This sequence joins TRBV10-3 and TRBJ2-2, with TRBD2 identical over 8 bases. Germline CDR1 is ENHRY and CDR2 is SYGVKD. Trimming at V came to 3 bases and at J to 8 bases, leaving 11 bases not matched to a gene. The CDR3 is made up of 16 amino acids. CDR3: CAISEALTSVPGELFF. For the CDR3, the DNA is TGTGCCATCAGTGAAGCCCTGACTAGCGTTCCGGGGGAGCTGTTTTTT.

This clone was found once. This chain connects TRBV18 to TRBJ1-1; possible D gene TRBD1, 6 bases. Germline V lookup: CDR1 KGHSH, CDR2 LQKENI. The CDR3 has 15 amino acids. Trimming removed 8 bases at V and 0 bases at J, with 16 bases between. The DNA of the CDR3 is TGTGCCAGCACCGGACAGTCAACTATGAACACTGAAGCTTTCTTT. Translation gives CASTGQSTMNTEAFF.

CDR3 nucleotide sequence: TGTGCCAGCAGAGTTTTGGAGAGCTCCTACGAGCAGTACTTC. Its protein product is CASRVLESSYEQYF. The chain joins TRBV6-5 to TRBJ2-7; D remains ambiguous. Trimming took off 6 bases at V and 0 bases at J, with 12 bases between the two ends. Germline loops: CDR1 MNHEY, CDR2 SVGAGI. The CDR3 extends over 14 amino acids.

This chain links TRBV6-5 with TRBJ1-6; D remains ambiguous. CDR3 length: 13 residues. V dropped 4 bases and J dropped 7 bases, with 8 bases sitting between them. CDR1 MNHEY and CDR2 SVGAGI come from the germline V gene. CDR3 coding DNA: TGTGCCAGCAGTTCAGGTGGGAATTCACCCCTCCACTTT. Protein: CASSSGGNSPLHF.

V and J are TRBV28 and TRBJ1-2; perhaps TRBD1 as D (6 bases). The V end lost 2 bases, the J end lost 2 bases, and 12 bases lay between the germline ends. Per the germline V gene, CDR1 is MDHEN and CDR2 is SYDVKM. The CDR3 loop spans 15 amino acids. The CDR3 nucleotides read TGTGCCAGCAGTTTACGGGGGGGCCAGAACTATGGCTACACCTTC. Translating gives CASSLRGGQNYGYTF.

This clone was seen only once. This rearrangement joins TRBV7-9 to TRBJ1-1, with unresolved D. V was pared by 5 bases and J by 6 bases, with 16 bases between. Germline loops: CDR1 SEHNR, CDR2 FQNEAQ (reference sequence). CDR3 size: 14 residues. The CDR3: CASSKRVADPEAFF. As DNA, the CDR3 is TGTGCCAGCAGCAAGAGGGTGGCAGACCCTGAAGCTTTCTTT.

The rearrangement joins TRBV30 to TRBJ2-1, with D perhaps matching TRBD2 (5 bases). The CDR3 contains 15 residues. The V gene lost 0 bases and the J gene lost 10 bases, with 19 bases spanning the gap. Germline V gives CDR1 GTSNPN, CDR2 SVGIG (reference sequence). The CDR3 nucleotides read TGTGCCTGGAGTGTACCAAGGCTAGCTATGAGGGAGCAGTTCTTC. This sequence encodes CAWSVPRLAMREQFF.

J is TRBJ2-3 and V is TRBV7-2; 10 bases align to TRBD2. Germline loops: CDR1 SGHTA, CDR2 FQGNSA. V was pared by 4 bases and J by 3 bases, with 7 bases of the junction left unmatched. This CDR3 spans 16 amino acids. The CDR3 loop reads CASSSLGLALTDTQYF. CDR3 bases: TGTGCCAGCAGCTCTTTGGGACTAGCGCTTACAGATACGCAGTATTTT.

This clone was counted once. The V and J genes are TRBV28 and TRBJ1-2; TRBD1 is a possible D gene (5 bases). The CDR3 consists of 14 residues. Germline V lookup: CDR1 MDHEN, CDR2 SYDVKM. The V end lost 1 base, the J end lost 4 bases, and 10 bases lay between the germline ends. Here the CDR3 reads CASSLYGAVYGYTF. The CDR3 DNA is TGTGCCAGCAGTTTATATGGGGCAGTCTATGGCTACACCTTC.

The chain employs TRBV28 and TRBJ2-1, with TRBD2 matching 7 bases. The CDR3 spans 16 residues. After removal of 1 base from V and 4 bases from J, the junction contained 7 bases not matched to a gene. The germline V gene has CDR1 MDHEN and CDR2 SYDVKM. This CDR3 reads CASSLSRGSRYNEQFF. The CDR3 coding sequence is TGTGCCAGCAGTTTATCTCGCGGGAGTAGGTACAATGAGCAGTTCTTC.

The rearrangement links TRBV7-2 to TRBJ2-1, with 7 bases matching TRBD2. This CDR3 is 16 amino acids long. J gave up 7 bases and V 0 bases, and 9 bases lay outside the gene matches. The germline CDR1 and CDR2 sequences are SGHTA and FQGNSA. The CDR3, as DNA: TGTGCCAGCAGCTTAGCTGGGGAGGGGTTACGGAATGAGCAGTTCTTC. This gives the protein CASSLAGEGLRNEQFF.

The gene calls are TRBV6-5 and TRBJ2-1; TRBD1 agrees at 7 bases. With 5 bases clipped from V and 6 bases from J, the junction kept 7 bases outside the gene matches. The CDR3 is 14 amino acids. Germline assignment: CDR1 MNHEY and CDR2 SVGAGI. The CDR3 loop is CASSKRGQLNEQFF. CDR3 nucleotide sequence: TGTGCCAGCAGTAAAAGGGGACAGCTCAATGAGCAGTTCTTC.